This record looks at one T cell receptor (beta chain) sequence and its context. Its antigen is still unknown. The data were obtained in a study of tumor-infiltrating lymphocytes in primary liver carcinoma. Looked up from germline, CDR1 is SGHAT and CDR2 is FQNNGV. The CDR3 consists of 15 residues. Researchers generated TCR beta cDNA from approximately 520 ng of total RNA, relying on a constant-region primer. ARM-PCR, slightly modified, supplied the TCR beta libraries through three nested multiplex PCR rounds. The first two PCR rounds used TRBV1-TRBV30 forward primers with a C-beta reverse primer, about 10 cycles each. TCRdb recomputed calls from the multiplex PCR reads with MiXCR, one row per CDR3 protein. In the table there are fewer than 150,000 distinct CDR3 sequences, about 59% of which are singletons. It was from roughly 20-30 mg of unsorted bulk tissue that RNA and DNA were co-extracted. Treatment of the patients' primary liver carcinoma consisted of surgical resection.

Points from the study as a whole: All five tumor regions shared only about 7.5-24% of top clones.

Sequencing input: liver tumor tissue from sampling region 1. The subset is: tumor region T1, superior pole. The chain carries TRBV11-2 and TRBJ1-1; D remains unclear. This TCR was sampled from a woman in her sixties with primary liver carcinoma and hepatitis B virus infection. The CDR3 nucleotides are TGTCTCAGCAGCTTACTGGTCTTACAAGGGACTGAAGCTTTCTTT. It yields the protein CLSSLLVLQGTEAFF.